This T cell receptor beta chain derives from a study of CXCR3-negative and CXCR3-positive naive CD8 T cells. Overall study: Across all libraries, TRB reads numbered roughly 150 million, with about 1.5 +/- 0.3 million in each library. General study results and limits: Relative to CXCR3-negative naive cells, CXCR3-positive naive cells had more hydrophobic TRB CDR3s. Similar TRBV-TRBJ usage was seen in naive cells (both CXCR3-negative and CXCR3-positive), but memory cells differed.

Remarks on this clonotype: Its cognate antigen is unknown.

By phenotype, naive CD8+ T cells were CD45RO-CCR7+CD27+CD95-. The V gene's germline CDR1 is SGHDN and CDR2 FVKESK. This CDR3 has 18 residues. All TRB cDNA libraries came from 5' RACE performed with UMI labels. TCRdb processed the 5' RACE reads again and assigns one entry to each CDR3 protein, with no DNA. The sample's table shows just over 60,000 distinct CDR3 sequences. V is TRBV14 and J is TRBJ2-3; without DNA, the TCRdb call of TRBD1 cannot be checked. The sequence derives from a human donor in good health. Some clones in this sample may be carry-over from other donors' samples. The material sequenced was naive CXCR3- CD8+ T cells from blood. Subset defined: CD45RO-CCR7+CD27+CD95- naive CD8+ T cells lacking CXCR3 (TNR3-). CDR3 protein: CASSQRTGAMADTDTQYF. The variable domain in full, with the rest retrieved from reference TRBV14 and TRBJ2-3, is EAGVTQFPSHSVIEKGQTVTLRCDPISGHDNLYWYRRVMGKEIKFLLHFVKESKQDESGMPNNRFLAERTGGTYSTLKVQPAELEDSGVYFCASSQRTGAMADTDTQYFGPGTRLTVL.